This TCR beta chain was retrieved from a study of PD-1 blockade in classical Hodgkin lymphoma (dated by TCRdb to between 2020 and 2021). With respect to the entire study: Nivolumab dosing was 3 mg/kg intravenously every 2 weeks, continuing until either disease progression or unacceptable toxicity. A peripheral blood immune signature of response to PD-1 blockade in classical Hodgkin lymphoma was defined using TCR beta sequencing and CyTOF.

On this clone: What this receptor recognizes is not known. Per-base qualities were not stored, and no clone one base away is much larger.

Genomic DNA was isolated using the Qiagen DNeasy kit from unsorted PBMCs as well as from negatively selected CD4+ and CD8+ fractions. TCR beta CDR3 regions were amplified by immunoSEQ multiplex PCR using primers annealing to V and J segments. A synthetic immune receptor repertoire was used to minimize amplification bias, and remaining bias was computationally removed after sequencing. In the paper's pipeline: Custom Python scripts were used to quantify repertoire diversity as the Shannon entropy index. The unsorted, CD4+ and CD8+ repertoires were each analyzed separately, with the exception of combined analyses, where CD4+ and CD8+ sequences were merged in silico. A clone counted as expanded when the clone's frequency after treatment rose at least 2-fold relative to C1D1, and clones undetected at baseline were given a pseudocount of 0.5. Clones with 0 or 1 copy at C1D1 were defined as singleton clones, while clones with 2 or more copies were defined as non-singleton clones. Clones expanded in unsorted samples were assigned a CD4+, CD8+ or unknown annotation through matching of protein sequences in sorted samples from the same patient. Wilcoxon tests were applied to paired samples to test diversity changes from C1D1 to C4D1. The source is immuneACCESS, and TCRdb retained only in-frame sequences with V and J called. Part of the clones is not carried over; for the studies checked, unresolved V genes explain less than half of this, and the remainder is unexplained. That table gives V, J and clone size, and the DNA gave D and trimming. This sample has around 39,000 clones in its table, and less than 85% of those were observed once. The top ten clones comprise roughly 15% of the sample.

The paper as a whole reports these results and caveats: The study covered only a single clinical trial cohort, and the causes of the repertoire differences, possibly disease activity or prior therapy, were still not defined. CD4+ but not CD8+ TCR diversity rose significantly by C4D1 (p=0.0027 vs p=0.16), most apparent in complete responders (p=0.02). Diversity was lower in patients who began nivolumab less than 1 year after ASCT, so these patients were left out of later analyses to avoid confounding by immune reconstitution. Trial patients with a complete response had baseline diversity similar to that of newly diagnosed patients, while partial responders and progressors had significantly lower diversity. Baseline TCR diversity was reported to be lower in newly diagnosed patients than in healthy donors and to be lower still in relapsed/refractory patients.

Its CDR3 holds 12 amino acids, cysteine through phenylalanine. The CDR3 DNA has 36 bases and is translated from base 1. V is shortened by 3 bases, J by 3 bases, and the region joining them spans 9 bases. In the germline V gene (reference sequence), CDR1 corresponds to GTSNPN and CDR2 to SVGIG. The time point label corresponds to: cycle 2 day 1 (C2D1) of nivolumab. Every trial patient had relapsed after autologous stem cell transplantation, and cohorts A, B and C differed in prior brentuximab vedotin exposure. The trial cohort was composed of 56 patients with relapsed/refractory classical Hodgkin lymphoma, for whom complete response, partial response or progressive disease was recorded as best overall response. Single-agent nivolumab was administered to trial patients in the multi-cohort phase II CheckMate 205 trial. Best overall response was determined by an independent review committee according to the 2007 International Working Group response criteria. Trial PBMCs were collected just before the start of nivolumab (C1D1) and during therapy at cycle 2 day 1 and cycle 4 day 1. Peripheral blood was collected in 8 mL Vacutainer Cell Preparation Tubes, from which PBMCs were isolated by centrifugation and then cryopreserved.

This TCR came from a human donor with classical Hodgkin lymphoma. The chain employs TRBV30 and TRBJ2-7; the D region possibly corresponds to TRBD2 (6 bases align). The sample consisted of peripheral blood mononuclear cells (PBMCs), taken before the second cycle of nivolumab. The CDR3 amino acid sequence is: CAWSRENYEQYF. The sequenced DNA: TGTGCCTGGAGCCGGGAGAACTACGAGCAGTACTTC.